The 30 T cell receptor beta chains listed next were all sequenced from one sample in a study of blood T cell repertoires in COVID-19. Generated by immunoSEQ multiplex PCR, the TCRdb table keeps only in-frame clones and is missing some. The table includes more than 200,000 clones, just over 85% detected once. Sequenced material: peripheral blood. These receptors all stem from a middle-aged man with acute or convalescent COVID-19.

This rearrangement joins TRBV27 to TRBJ2-2, with D unresolved. V was cut by 5 bases and J by 2 bases, with 15 bases left in between. CDR3 length: 16 residues. Germline assignment: CDR1 MNHEY and CDR2 SMNVEV (reference sequence). This chain's CDR3 is CASSARGPPNTGELFF. The CDR3 coding sequence is TGTGCCAGCAGTGCCCGTGGGCCCCCAAACACCGGGGAGCTGTTTTTT.

The V call is TRBV3-1 (or the pseudogene TRBV3-2), the J call TRBJ1-3; 7 nucleotides agree with TRBD1. Germline V gene sequence: CDR1 LGHDT, CDR2 YNNKEL (reference sequence). After removal of 3 bases from V and 0 bases from J, the junction contained 8 bases not matched to a gene. CDR3 length equals 17 residues. CDR3 in amino acids: CASSQAGGIHSGNTIYF. CDR3 sequence (DNA): TGTGCCAGCAGCCAGGCAGGGGGGATCCACTCTGGAAACACCATATATTTT.

In DNA form, the CDR3 reads TGTGCCAGCAGCTTCACCGGGACAGGGGGTTACGAGCAGTACTTC. Its protein is CASSFTGTGGYEQYF. The genes are TRBV7-8 and TRBJ2-7; 11 nucleotides match TRBD1. In germline, CDR1 is SGHVS, CDR2 FQNEAQ. The V and J ends lost 3 bases and 4 bases, in that order; junction bases with no gene match: 5. The CDR3 has 15 residues.

This clone was observed a single time. This chain uses TRBV7-7 with TRBJ2-2; 7 nucleotides line up with TRBD2. Germline V lookup: CDR1 SSHAT, CDR2 FNYEAQ (reference sequence). Unmatched junction bases numbered 4, after V lost 5 bases and J lost 1 base. This CDR3 contains 15 residues. The CDR3 DNA sequence: TGTGCCAGCAGCGCGGGGGTCAGGAACACCGGGGAGCTGTTTTTT. Translation: CASSAGVRNTGELFF. The variable domain in full, with the rest retrieved from reference TRBV7-7 and TRBJ2-2, is GAGVSQSPRYKVTKRGQDVTLRCDPISSHATLYWYQQALGQGPEFLTYFNYEAQPDKSGLPSDRFSAERPEGSISTLTIQRTEQRDSAMYRCASSAGVRNTGELFFGEGSRLTVL.

The J gene is TRBJ2-2, the V gene TRBV5-8; 11 bases agree with TRBD2. Trimming removed 7 bases from V and 9 bases from J; junction bases left unmatched: 8. This CDR3 is built from 14 residues. Germline V gene sequence: CDR1 SGHTS, CDR2 YDEGEE. The CDR3 sequence is CASLRLAGQRELFF. The CDR3 nucleotides are TGTGCCAGCCTCCGACTAGCGGGGCAGAGGGAGCTGTTTTTT.

This chain uses TRBV5-6 with TRBJ1-1; the match to TRBD1 covers 8 bases. The CDR3 is 13 amino acids. With 4 bases clipped from V and 5 bases from J, the junction kept 4 bases outside the gene matches. Germline lookup yields CDR1 SGHDT and CDR2 YYEEEE. CDR3 protein: CASSRTGWTEAFF. The CDR3 nucleotides are TGTGCCAGCAGCAGGACAGGGTGGACTGAAGCTTTCTTT.

This rearrangement joins TRBV24-1 to TRBJ2-6; TRBD1 matches at 10 bases. Germline values: CDR1 KGHDR, CDR2 SFDVKD. CDR3 length equals 16 residues. Trimming took 12 bases from V and 0 from J; bases not matched to a gene: 7. CDR3 loop: CAAQDRGSSGANVLTF. The CDR3 region has the DNA TGTGCCGCCCAGGACAGGGGGTCCTCTGGGGCCAACGTCCTGACTTTC.

V is TRBV3-1 (or the pseudogene TRBV3-2) and J is TRBJ1-1; maybe TRBD1 (5 bases). The CDR3 extends over 16 amino acids. Germline-derived CDR1 and CDR2 are LGHDT and YNNKEL (reference sequence). Trimming left V 4 bases short and J 8 bases short, with 23 bases between. The CDR3 DNA sequence: TGTGCCAGCAGCCCCCACGGAGGACTGGGGGGGACCGAAGCTTTCTTT. It specifies CASSPHGGLGGTEAFF.

V is TRBV19 and J is TRBJ1-5; 7 bases agree with TRBD1. V gave up 5 bases and J gave up 0 bases; unmatched junction bases: 4. The CDR3 is 15 residues long. Germline V gene data show CDR1 as LNHDA and CDR2 as SQIVND (reference sequence). CDR3 sequence (DNA): TGTGCCAGTAGTTGGGACAGATATAGCAATCAGCCCCAGCATTTT. This codes for CASSWDRYSNQPQHF. Supplemented by reference TRBV19 and TRBJ1-5, the full variable domain reads DGGITQSPKYLFRKEGQNVTLSCEQNLNHDAMYWYRQDPGQGLRLIYYSQIVNDFQKGDIAEGYSVSREKKESFPLTVTSAQKNPTAFYLCASSWDRYSNQPQHFGDGTRLSIL.

CDR3 amino acids: CASSQAETSYEQYF. The CDR3 bases are TGCGCCAGCAGCCAAGCGGAGACCTCCTACGAGCAGTACTTC. The chain combines TRBV4-1 with TRBJ2-7; the D is unclear. The CDR3 loop spans 14 amino acids. CDR1 is MGHRA and CDR2 is YSYEKL in the germline V gene. The V end was cut by 1 base, the J end by 0 bases, with 7 bases between.

The chain links TRBV11-3 to TRBJ2-1, with 11 bases fitting TRBD2. The CDR3 contains 14 residues. Germline CDR1 SGHNT, CDR2 YENEEA. V was pared by 5 bases and J by 7 bases, with 4 bases of the junction left unmatched. The CDR3 region is CASSPGLAVNEQFF. CDR3 nucleotides: TGTGCCAGCAGCCCGGGACTAGCGGTGAATGAGCAGTTCTTC.

The gene calls are TRBV5-1 and TRBJ1-4; 10 bases line up with TRBD1. V lost 4 bases to trimming and J lost 7 bases; unmatched junction nucleotides: 7. The CDR3 contains 15 residues. Per the germline V gene, CDR1 is SGHRS and CDR2 is YFSETQ. This CDR3 is CASSLYRDRGEKLFF. In nucleotides, the CDR3 is TGCGCCAGCAGCCTGTACCGGGACAGGGGTGAAAAACTGTTTTTT.

The CDR3 loop is CASSRGTAMNTEAFF. As DNA, the CDR3 is TGTGCCAGCTCCCGCGGGACAGCAATGAACACTGAAGCTTTCTTT. V and J are TRBV18 and TRBJ1-1; 7 bases align to TRBD1. This CDR3 has 15 amino acids. Trimming removed 6 bases from V and 0 bases from J; junction bases left unmatched: 7. Germline V CDR1 and CDR2: KGHSH, LQKENI. Filled out from reference TRBV18 and TRBJ1-1, the complete variable domain reads NAGVMQNPRHLVRRRGQEARLRCSPMKGHSHVYWYRQLPEEGLKFMVYLQKENIIDESGMPKERFSAEFPKEGPSILRIQQVVRGDSAAYFCASSRGTAMNTEAFFGQGTRLTVV.

The rearrangement uses TRBV11-2 and TRBJ1-2; D might be TRBD1 (6 bases). V lost 5 bases, J lost 4 bases, and 17 bases lay in between. CDR1 and CDR2 from the germline V gene are SGHAT and FQNNGV. This CDR3 contains 15 residues. In DNA form, the CDR3 reads TGTGCCAGCAGCCCCGGCGTGGGACAAGTCTATGGCTACACCTTC. This gives the protein CASSPGVGQVYGYTF. The full variable domain, in which reference TRBV11-2 and TRBJ1-2 provide the parts outside the CDR3, is EAGVAQSPRYKIIEKRQSVAFWCNPISGHATLYWYQQILGQGPKLLIQFQNNGVVDDSQLPKDRFSAERLKGVDSTLKIQPAKLEDSAVYLCASSPGVGQVYGYTFGSGTRLTVV.

This sequence joins TRBV5-1 and TRBJ2-3; the D gene is possibly TRBD2 (6 bases). Trimming took off 4 bases at V and 0 bases at J, with 12 bases between the two ends. Germline values: CDR1 SGHRS, CDR2 YFSETQ. CDR3 size: 15 residues. In nucleotides, the CDR3 is TGCGCCAGCAGCCCGGCGGGGCCTAGCACAGATACGCAGTATTTT. It encodes CASSPAGPSTDTQYF. Supplemented by reference TRBV5-1 and TRBJ2-3, the full variable domain reads KAGVTQTPRYLIKTRGQQVTLSCSPISGHRSVSWYQQTPGQGLQFLFEYFSETQRNKGNFPGRFSGRQFSNSRSEMNVSTLELGDSALYLCASSPAGPSTDTQYFGPGTRLTVL.

The chain is built from TRBV5-5 and TRBJ1-1, with a possible D match to TRBD1 (6 bases). Trimming shortened V by 2 bases and J by 0 bases, and 23 bases separated the two germline ends. The CDR3 sequence is 19 residues long. Germline V lookup: CDR1 SGHKS, CDR2 YYEKEE (reference sequence). CDR3 sequence: CASSFPKQGPTHMNTEAFF. For the CDR3, the DNA is TGTGCCAGCAGCTTCCCAAAACAGGGACCGACTCATATGAACACTGAAGCTTTCTTT.

The gene calls are TRBV19 and TRBJ2-7; D ambiguous. Trimming took off 7 bases at V and 0 bases at J, with 7 bases between the two ends. The CDR3 is 12 amino acids. Germline-derived CDR1 and CDR2 are LNHDA and SQIVND (reference sequence). As DNA, the CDR3 is TGTGCCAGTAATGGGCCCTCCTACGAGCAGTACTTC. This gives the protein CASNGPSYEQYF.

CDR3 in DNA: TGTGCCAGCAGTCGGACAGGGGTGGGCTACACCTTC. Amino acids: CASSRTGVGYTF. This rearrangement joins TRBV6-6 to TRBJ1-2, with 9 positions matching TRBD1. Trimming removed 5 bases from V and 8 bases from J; junction bases left unmatched: 3. The CDR3 extends over 12 amino acids. The germline gives CDR1 MNHNY, CDR2 SVGAGI (reference sequence).

The V and J genes are TRBV3-1 (or the pseudogene TRBV3-2) and TRBJ1-4; 10 bases fit TRBD1. CDR1 is LGHDT, CDR2 YNNKEL, per germline (reference sequence). J lost 3 bases, V lost 3 bases, and 7 bases had no gene match. The CDR3 extends over 17 amino acids. CDR3 sequence (DNA): TGTGCCAGCAGCCAGTACGGACAGGGGGATCCTAATGAAAAACTGTTTTTT. Protein product: CASSQYGQGDPNEKLFF.

The count of this clone is one. CDR3 amino acids: CASSPGGTNEKLFF. In DNA, the CDR3 is TGTGCCAGCAGCCCAGGGGGAACTAATGAAAAACTGTTTTTT. The chain carries TRBV7-9 and TRBJ1-4, with TRBD1 matching over 7 bases. This CDR3 has 14 residues. Per germline, CDR1 SEHNR and CDR2 FQNEAQ (reference sequence). Germline trimming cut 5 bases from V and 1 base from J; bases unmatched to any gene: 1.

The chain links TRBV19 to TRBJ1-4; TRBD1 aligns across 7 bases. Trimming removed 3 bases from V and 5 bases from J; junction bases left unmatched: 6. Germline V gene lookup returns CDR1 LNHDA and CDR2 SQIVND (reference sequence). CDR3 size: 15 residues. The CDR3 DNA reads TGTGCCAGTAGTATGACCGGGACAGTCAATGAAAAACTGTTTTTT. Translating it yields CASSMTGTVNEKLFF.

V is TRBV30 and J is TRBJ1-5; TRBD1 aligns across 7 bases. With 3 bases clipped from V and 7 bases from J, the junction kept 6 bases outside the gene matches. Germline assignment: CDR1 GTSNPN and CDR2 SVGIG (reference sequence). The CDR3 covers 13 residues. CDR3 protein: CAWSLTGFQPQHF. Here the CDR3 DNA reads TGTGCCTGGAGCCTGACAGGGTTCCAGCCCCAGCATTTT.

Concerning this clone itself: This CDR3 is also generated by other DNA sequences in the sample. CDR3 DNA sequence: TGTGCCAGCAGTTACACCGGACAGGGTGGTGGCTACACCTTC. Translation gives CASSYTGQGGGYTF. The rearrangement uses TRBV6-5 and TRBJ1-2, with 8 bases identical to TRBD1. The CDR3 spans 14 residues. The trim removed 2 bases at V and 7 bases at J, leaving 6 bases unmatched. Per germline, CDR1 MNHEY and CDR2 SVGAGI.

The J gene is TRBJ2-3, the V gene TRBV5-6, with TRBD1 as a possible D gene (5 bases). V was trimmed by 2 bases and J by 8 bases, leaving 15 bases between them. This CDR3 comprises 14 residues. Germline CDR1 reads SGHDT; CDR2 reads YYEEEE. This chain's CDR3 is CASSLTADGATQYF. The CDR3, as DNA: TGTGCCAGCAGCTTAACCGCAGATGGGGCTACGCAGTATTTT.

CDR3 in amino acids: CASSPRRTGTNEQFF. The CDR3 DNA is TGTGCCAGCAGTCCACGAAGGACAGGGACTAATGAGCAGTTCTTC. The chain uses TRBV27 and TRBJ2-1; 8 nucleotides line up with TRBD1. Trimming took 5 bases from V and 7 from J; bases not matched to a gene: 10. CDR3 size: 15 residues. Germline loops: CDR1 MNHEY, CDR2 SMNVEV (reference sequence).

This clone was counted a few times. The rearrangement uses TRBV5-6 and TRBJ1-5; TRBD1 matches 8 bases. The CDR3 extends over 16 amino acids. Germline V gene data show CDR1 as SGHDT and CDR2 as YYEEEE. The J segment lost 5 bases and the V segment lost 2 bases, leaving 9 bases of the junction unmatched. CDR3 sequence reads: CASSFGAAGGYQPQHF. For the CDR3, the DNA is TGTGCCAGCAGCTTTGGAGCTGCAGGGGGCTATCAGCCCCAGCATTTT.

The V call is TRBV5-1, the J call TRBJ2-7; TRBD1 agrees at 9 bases. The CDR3 has 16 amino acids. Germline V gene data show CDR1 as SGHRS and CDR2 as YFSETQ. V lost 4 bases to trimming and J lost 3 bases; unmatched junction nucleotides: 11. DNA for the CDR3: TGCGCCAGCAGCCTATGGACAGGGGAAGACCTCTACGAGCAGTACTTC. This sequence encodes CASSLWTGEDLYEQYF.

This chain's CDR3 is CASSLPRLRAGELFF. The CDR3 DNA reads as TGTGCCAGTAGTTTACCCCGTCTGAGGGCCGGGGAGCTGTTTTTT. The chain couples TRBV19 to TRBJ2-2; TRBD2 might be the D (5 bases). The V gene's germline CDR1 is LNHDA and CDR2 SQIVND (reference sequence). Deletions cut 5 bases from V and 6 bases from J, with 16 bases between. This CDR3 has 15 residues.

V gene TRBV4-1 combines with J gene TRBJ1-1, with TRBD1 identical over 7 bases. V dropped 0 bases and J dropped 4; count of bases not matched to a gene: 14. The CDR3 length is 18 residues. CDR1 and CDR2 (germline): MGHRA, YSYEKL. The CDR3 protein is CASSQDWWPLNRGTEAFF. CDR3 nucleotides: TGCGCCAGCAGCCAAGATTGGTGGCCTTTAAACAGGGGCACTGAAGCTTTCTTT.

The chain combines TRBV7-9 with TRBJ2-7; 7 positions match TRBD1. The CDR3 length is 14 residues. Per germline, CDR1 SEHNR and CDR2 FQNEAQ (reference sequence). V was clipped by 2 bases and J by 11 bases; unmatched bases: 12. The CDR3 bases are TGTGCCAGCAGCTTATCGGCGCTGGGACAGACTAAGTACTTC. Protein sequence: CASSLSALGQTKYF.